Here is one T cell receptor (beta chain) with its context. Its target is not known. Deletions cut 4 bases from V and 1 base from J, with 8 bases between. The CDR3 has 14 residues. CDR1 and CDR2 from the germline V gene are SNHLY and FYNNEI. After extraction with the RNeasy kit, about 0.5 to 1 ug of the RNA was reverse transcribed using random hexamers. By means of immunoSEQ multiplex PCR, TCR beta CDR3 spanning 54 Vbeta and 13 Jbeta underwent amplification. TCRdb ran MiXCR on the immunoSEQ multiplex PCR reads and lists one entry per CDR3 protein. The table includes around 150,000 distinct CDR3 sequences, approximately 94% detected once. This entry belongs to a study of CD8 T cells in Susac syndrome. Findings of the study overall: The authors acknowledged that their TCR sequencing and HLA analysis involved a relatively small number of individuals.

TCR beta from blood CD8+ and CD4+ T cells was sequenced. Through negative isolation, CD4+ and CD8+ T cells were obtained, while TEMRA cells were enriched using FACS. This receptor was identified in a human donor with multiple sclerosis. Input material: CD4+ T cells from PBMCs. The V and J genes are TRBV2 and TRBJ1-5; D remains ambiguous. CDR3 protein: CASSALGSNQPQHF. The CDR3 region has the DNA TGTGCCAGCAGTGCTTTGGGCAGCAATCAGCCCCAGCATTTT.